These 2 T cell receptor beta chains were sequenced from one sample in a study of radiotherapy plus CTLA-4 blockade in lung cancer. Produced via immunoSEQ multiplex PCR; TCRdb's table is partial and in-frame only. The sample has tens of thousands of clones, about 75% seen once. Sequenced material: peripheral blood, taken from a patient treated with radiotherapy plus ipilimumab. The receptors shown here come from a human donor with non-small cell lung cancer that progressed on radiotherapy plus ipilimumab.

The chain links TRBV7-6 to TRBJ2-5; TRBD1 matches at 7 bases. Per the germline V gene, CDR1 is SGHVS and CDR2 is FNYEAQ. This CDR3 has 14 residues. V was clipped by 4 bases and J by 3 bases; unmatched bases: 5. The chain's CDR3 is CASSSGTVEETQYF. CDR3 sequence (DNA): TGTGCCAGCAGCTCAGGGACAGTCGAAGAGACCCAGTACTTC.

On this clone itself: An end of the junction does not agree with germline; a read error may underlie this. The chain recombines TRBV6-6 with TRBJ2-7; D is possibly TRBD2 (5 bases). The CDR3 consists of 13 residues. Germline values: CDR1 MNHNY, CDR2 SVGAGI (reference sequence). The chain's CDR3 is CASNYAGSNEQYF. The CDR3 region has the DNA TGTGCCAGCAATTACGCTGGGAGCAACGAGCAGTACTTC.